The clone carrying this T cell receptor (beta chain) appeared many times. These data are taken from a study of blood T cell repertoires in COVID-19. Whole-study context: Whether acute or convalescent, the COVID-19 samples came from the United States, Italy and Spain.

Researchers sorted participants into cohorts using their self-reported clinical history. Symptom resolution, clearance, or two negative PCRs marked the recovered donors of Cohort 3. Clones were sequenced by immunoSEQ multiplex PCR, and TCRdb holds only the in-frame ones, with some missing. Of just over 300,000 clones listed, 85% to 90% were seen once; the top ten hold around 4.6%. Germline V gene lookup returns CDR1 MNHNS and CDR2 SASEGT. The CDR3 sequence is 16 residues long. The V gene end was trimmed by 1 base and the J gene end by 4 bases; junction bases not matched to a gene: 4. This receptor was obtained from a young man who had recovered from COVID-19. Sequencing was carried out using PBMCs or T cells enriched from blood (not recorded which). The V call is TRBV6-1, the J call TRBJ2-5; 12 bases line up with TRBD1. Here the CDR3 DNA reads TGTGCCAGCAGTGAAGAGGAGGGACAGGGGGCAGAGACCCAGTACTTC. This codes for CASSEEEGQGAETQYF.